This is a list of T cell receptor beta chains from one sample in a study of blood T cell repertoires in COVID-19. Sequencing was performed with immunoSEQ multiplex PCR; in TCRdb, only in-frame clones are kept and a portion is missing. The table shows some 340,000 clones, with around 83% occurring only once. The sample taken for sequencing was PBMCs or T cells enriched from blood (not recorded which). The receptors come from a woman aged 50 to 65 who had recovered from COVID-19. Each CDR3 is given with its conserved first and last residue. The D gene is left open where the match is weak. A clone size is listed for some rows: how often the clone was seen (once, few, many), or a class if it is expanded.

NA | NA | TRBJ1-5 | TRBV6-5 | TGTGCCAGCACCTACCGGGAGACAGGCAATCAGCCCCAGCATTTT | CASTYRETGNQPQHF
NA | few | TRBJ1-5 | TRBV3-1/TRBV3-2 | TGTGCCAGCAGCCAAAAGCAGGGAAGTCCTAGCAATCAGCCCCAGCATTTT | CASSQKQGSPSNQPQHF
TRBD2 | NA | TRBJ2-2 | TRBV7-2 | TGTGCCAGCAGCTGGAGAGGACTAGCGGTTTCGAACACCGGGGAGCTGTTTTTT | CASSWRGLAVSNTGELFF
NA | NA | TRBJ1-5 | TRBV9 | TGTGCCAGCAGCGTAGATGGCCAACCCAATCAGCCCCAGCATTTT | CASSVDGQPNQPQHF
TRBD2 | NA | TRBJ2-7 | TRBV14 | TGTGCCAGCAGCCAAGAGGTGGCTAGCGGGGTGTACGAGCAGTACTTC | CASSQEVASGVYEQYF
NA | NA | TRBJ2-7 | TRBV30 | TGTGCCTGGAGTGTAATTCGTAGCGAGCAGTACTTC | CAWSVIRSEQYF
TRBD2 | NA | TRBJ2-1 | TRBV7-8 | TGTGCCAGCAGCTTAGCCTGGAGAAGCGGGAGGGGGGATGAGCAGTTCTTC | CASSLAWRSGRGDEQFF
NA | NA | TRBJ1-2 | TRBV27 | TGTGCCAGCAGTTTAAAGGGGTATGGCTACACCTTC | CASSLKGYGYTF
NA | NA | TRBJ1-5 | TRBV18 | TGTGCCAGCTCACCCCAGGGTAGCAGCAATCAGCCCCAGCATTTT | CASSPQGSSNQPQHF
NA | NA | TRBJ2-5 | TRBV5-5 | TGTGCCAGCAGCTTGGCCTTTTCGGAGACCCAGTACTTC | CASSLAFSETQYF
TRBD2 | NA | TRBJ2-1 | TRBV7-9 | TGTGCCAGCAGCCCGGGACTAGCGGGAGGGCCTATCAATGAGCAGTTCTTC | CASSPGLAGGPINEQFF
NA | NA | TRBJ1-2 | TRBV9 | TGTGCCAGCAGCGTAGGAGGCACTTCGGGCTACACCTTC | CASSVGGTSGYTF
NA | NA | TRBJ2-1 | TRBV4-3 | TGCGCCAGCAGCCAAGCCCGCTTGCTAGAGGCAAATGAGCAGTTCTTC | CASSQARLLEANEQFF
TRBD2 | NA | TRBJ2-5 | TRBV2 | TGTGCCAGCACCCCGCCCCGACTAGCGGGGCTTCAAGAGACCCAGTACTTC | CASTPPRLAGLQETQYF
NA | NA | TRBJ2-6 | TRBV10-3 | TGTGCCATCAGTGAGATCACGGCTGGGGCCAACGTCCTGACTTTC | CAISEITAGANVLTF
TRBD1 | NA | TRBJ1-2 | TRBV27 | TGTGCCAGCAGTCCCGGGACAGGGGCTTGGTATGGCTACACCTTC | CASSPGTGAWYGYTF
TRBD1 | NA | TRBJ1-6 | TRBV11-2 | TGTGCCAGCAGCCTAGGACAGGGTAATTCACCCCTCCACTTT | CASSLGQGNSPLHF
NA | NA | TRBJ2-5 | TRBV2 | TGTGCGAGCGGACAGTTCCAAGAGACCCAGTACTTC | CASGQFQETQYF
NA | NA | TRBJ1-1 | TRBV5-6 | TGTGCCAGCAGCTTGGGCGACAGGAGGAACACTGAAGCTTTCTTT | CASSLGDRRNTEAFF
NA | NA | TRBJ1-1 | TRBV19 | TGTGCCAGTAGGAGAACAGGGAACACTGAAGCTTTCTTT | CASRRTGNTEAFF
TRBD1 | NA | TRBJ1-5 | TRBV5-4 | TGTGCCAGCAGCCAGACAGGGGGCGCGTCTCAGCCCCAGCATTTT | CASSQTGGASQPQHF
TRBD2 | NA | TRBJ2-3 | TRBV27 | TGTGCCAGCAGTTTATCGACCGGGAGGGATACGCAGTATTTT | CASSLSTGRDTQYF
TRBD1 | NA | TRBJ2-7 | TRBV7-9 | TGTGCCAGCAGCTTAGGAGCCAGGGGGCCCTACGAGCAGTACTTC | CASSLGARGPYEQYF
NA | NA | TRBJ2-1 | TRBV9 | TGTGCCAGCAGCGTAGACCAGGGGTGGAATGAGCAGTTCTTC | CASSVDQGWNEQFF
TRBD1 | NA | TRBJ1-1 | TRBV11-3 | TGTGCCAGCAGTAGGACAGGGTCGGGCACTGAAGCTTTCTTT | CASSRTGSGTEAFF
TRBD1 | NA | TRBJ2-2 | TRBV18 | TGTGCCAGCTCACCACCGACAGGGTCGAACACCGGGGAGCTGTTTTTT | CASSPPTGSNTGELFF
NA | NA | TRBJ2-2 | TRBV7-9 | TGTGCCAGCAGCTTTAGCCCCGGGATAGACACCGGGGAGCTGTTTTTT | CASSFSPGIDTGELFF
NA | NA | TRBJ1-2 | TRBV30 | TGTGCCTGGAGTGAGTGGGCGAATGGCTACACCTTC | CAWSEWANGYTF
NA | few | TRBJ1-4 | TRBV30 | TGTGCCTGGAGTGCAGGGGTTAATGAAAAACTGTTTTTT | CAWSAGVNEKLFF
NA | NA | TRBJ1-2 | TRBV5-6 | TGTGCCAGCAGCTTGGCACAGGCTAACTATGGCTACACCTTC | CASSLAQANYGYTF
NA | NA | TRBJ1-5 | TRBV27 | TGTGCCAGCAGTTTTGGACAGCTCAATCAGCCCCAGCATTTT | CASSFGQLNQPQHF
TRBD1 | NA | TRBJ1-1 | TRBV11-3 | TGTGCCAGCACCCTACAGGGGAGCCCTGAAGCTTTCTTT | CASTLQGSPEAFF
TRBD2 | once | TRBJ2-1 | TRBV11-2 | TGTGCCAGCAGCTTCCAGCGGGACCTCTACAATGAGCAGTTCTTC | CASSFQRDLYNEQFF
NA | few | TRBJ1-3 | TRBV6-2/TRBV6-3 | TGTGCCAGCAGTTCCTGGCGAGACAGACTCCGGCACACCATATATTTT | CASSSWRDRLRHTIYF
NA | NA | TRBJ1-1 | TRBV6-5 | TGTGCCAGCAGTTACTCTGGGGGAGGTCCTACTGAAGCTTTCTTT | CASSYSGGGPTEAFF
NA | NA | TRBJ2-3 | TRBV4-1 | TGCGCCAGCAGCCAAGATTCGGGGGATACGCAGTATTTT | CASSQDSGDTQYF
TRBD1 | NA | TRBJ1-2 | TRBV5-1 | TGCGCCAGCAGCTTGGTGGGACAGGAGTATGGCTACACCTTC | CASSLVGQEYGYTF
TRBD2 | NA | TRBJ2-1 | TRBV25-1 | TGTGCCAGCACGCCCCTAGCGGGAGCTTACAATGAGCAGTTCTTC | CASTPLAGAYNEQFF
NA | NA | TRBJ1-5 | TRBV10-2 | TGCGCCAGCAGTGCTACAGGGAGGGATCAGCCCCAGCATTTT | CASSATGRDQPQHF
TRBD2 | once | TRBJ2-1 | TRBV19 | TGTGCCAGTAGTGGGTTGGCGGGGGGGTCCCTTGAGCAGTTCTTC | CASSGLAGGSLEQFF
NA | once | TRBJ2-2 | TRBV2 | TGTGCCAGCAACGTTGGAGAATCGAACACCGGGGAGCTGTTTTTT | CASNVGESNTGELFF
TRBD1 | once | TRBJ2-3 | TRBV9 | TGTGCCAGCAGCGTAGACAGGGGCCTCGACTCCTTAGGCACAGATACGCAGTATTTT | CASSVDRGLDSLGTDTQYF
TRBD1 | NA | TRBJ1-2 | TRBV30 | TGTGCCTGGAGTAGGTATGGGACAGGGGTTGATGGCTACACCTTC | CAWSRYGTGVDGYTF
TRBD1 | NA | TRBJ1-3 | TRBV7-2 | TGTGCCAGCGGACCTACAGGGGGTTCTGGAAACACCATATATTTT | CASGPTGGSGNTIYF
TRBD1 | NA | TRBJ1-1 | TRBV3-1/TRBV3-2 | TGTGCCAGCACCGCAGGACAGGCGAACACTGAAGCTTTCTTT | CASTAGQANTEAFF
NA | NA | TRBJ1-2 | TRBV3-1/TRBV3-2 | TGTGCCAGCAGCCACCCTTCGGGGTGGGGCTACACCTTC | CASSHPSGWGYTF
NA | NA | TRBJ1-1 | TRBV7-9 | TGTGCCAGCAGCTTCGCATCCACGGACACTGAAGCTTTCTTT | CASSFASTDTEAFF
NA | NA | TRBJ2-3 | TRBV7-9 | TGTGCCAGCAGTCAGAGCACAGATACGCAGTATTTT | CASSQSTDTQYF
TRBD1 | NA | TRBJ1-1 | TRBV7-8 | TGTGCCAGCAGTAAACAGGGGGGAACTGAAGCTTTCTTT | CASSKQGGTEAFF
TRBD1 | NA | TRBJ1-4 | TRBV5-1 | TGCGCCAGCAGCCGAACTGACAGGGGTGGTGAAAAACTGTTTTTT | CASSRTDRGGEKLFF
TRBD1 | NA | TRBJ1-6 | TRBV6-5 | TGTGCCAGCAGTTTGGGACAGGGAAGAAATTCACCCCTCCACTTT | CASSLGQGRNSPLHF
NA | few | TRBJ1-4 | TRBV5-1 | TGCGCCAGCAGCTTCCCAGGGGAGGGAACAACTAATGAAAAACTGTTTTTT | CASSFPGEGTTNEKLFF
NA | NA | TRBJ1-2 | TRBV5-4 | TGTGCCAGCACCTTGGCTGATGCGCTACTTATTTATGGCTACACCTTC | CASTLADALLIYGYTF
TRBD1 | NA | TRBJ2-1 | TRBV7-9 | TGTGCCAGCAGCCCTCTAGGGACAGGGGTGGATGAGCAGTTCTTC | CASSPLGTGVDEQFF
TRBD2 | NA | TRBJ2-7 | TRBV7-8 | TGTGCCAGCAGCTTAGCTCGGGGTCGGCTAGCGGGTGTCGACGAGCAGTACTTC | CASSLARGRLAGVDEQYF
NA | NA | TRBJ1-2 | TRBV19 | TGTGCCAGTAGAGAACAGGCTCCTAACTATGGCTACACCTTC | CASREQAPNYGYTF
NA | NA | TRBJ2-5 | TRBV7-6 | TGTGCCAGCAGCTTAGCCCACGGGGGGCCGGAGACCCAGTACTTC | CASSLAHGGPETQYF
NA | NA | TRBJ1-1 | TRBV11-2 | TGTGCCAGCAGCTTATCTCGGGGTTCGGTTGGCACTGAAGCTTTCTTT | CASSLSRGSVGTEAFF